This entry lists 5 T cell receptor beta chains sequenced from one sample in a study of memory CD4+ T cells and cytomegalovirus serostatus. Produced via immunoSEQ multiplex PCR; TCRdb's table is partial and in-frame only. Found here are around 60,000 clones, approximately 71% of them singletons; the top ten hold 0.88%. The sort gate was single viable CD3+CD4+CD8-CD45RO+ cells for memory CD4+ T cells. The sequenced sample consisted of memory CD4+ T cells from blood. These receptors originate from an adult in good health and CMV-seronegative.

This clone was counted a few times. The rearrangement joins TRBV11-2 to TRBJ2-1, with TRBD2 matching 8 bases. The junction had 15 bases not matched to a gene; V was cut back by 5 bases and J by 3 bases. The length of the CDR3 is 18 residues. Germline CDR1 SGHAT, CDR2 FQNNGV. The CDR3 nucleotides read TGTGCCAGCAGCACACTCCTGCGGGGGGAGAGGTTCTACAATGAGCAGTTCTTC. It translates to CASSTLLRGERFYNEQFF.

A word on this clone: A junction boundary mismatches the germline segment, possibly from a read error. Written as DNA, the CDR3 is TGTGTCAGCAGTACAAGTGGGCAGGGGAGCACTGAAGCTTTCTTT. It yields the protein CVSSTSGQGSTEAFF. The V gene is TRBV28, the J gene TRBJ1-1, with D perhaps matching TRBD1 (6 bases). This CDR3 spans 15 amino acids. Germline V gene data show CDR1 as MDHEN and CDR2 as SYDVKM.

This chain uses TRBV11-2 with TRBJ2-7; the match to TRBD1 covers 7 bases. The CDR3 contains 15 residues. Trimming at V came to 5 bases and at J to 4 bases, leaving 11 bases not matched to a gene. Germline CDR1 is SGHAT and CDR2 is FQNNGV. The chain's CDR3 is CASSPGDSTSYEQYF. The CDR3 bases are TGTGCCAGCAGCCCCGGGGACAGTACTTCGTACGAGCAGTACTTC.

The genes are TRBV4-2 and TRBJ2-5; TRBD1 aligns across 10 bases. The V and J ends lost 3 bases and 5 bases, in that order; junction bases with no gene match: 9. The germline CDR1 and CDR2 sequences are LGHNA and YNFKEQ. This CDR3 is built from 16 residues. The CDR3 DNA is TGTGCCAGCAGCCACGGGACAGGGGATGGATGGGAGACCCAGTACTTC. Protein sequence: CASSHGTGDGWETQYF.

J is TRBJ1-1 and V is TRBV12-5; no definite D call. The CDR3 has 17 residues. Germline V lookup: CDR1 LGHNT, CDR2 FRNRAP. The V end was cut by 1 base, the J end by 7 bases, with 22 bases between. CDR3: CASGLALPPGRPNEAFF. The CDR3 DNA reads TGTGCTAGTGGTTTGGCACTCCCCCCCGGGAGGCCTAATGAAGCTTTCTTT.